This is a list of T cell receptor beta chains from one sample in a study of control samples from healthy donors and cancer patients. Generated by immunoSEQ multiplex PCR, the TCRdb table keeps only in-frame clones and is missing some. This table holds approximately 170,000 clones, about 94% found once. The material sequenced was blood. Source of these receptors: a woman in her sixties in good health. The CDR3 runs from the conserved cysteine through the conserved F or W. A D gene is named only where the DNA matches it firmly.

cdr3_aa,cdr3_nt,j_call,v_call,cdr3_length,d_call
CASSEVGNEKLFF,TGTGCCAGCAGTGAAGTGGGGAATGAAAAACTGTTTTTT,TRBJ1-4,TRBV2,13,-
CASSPLGGVDSEAFF,TGTGCCAGCTCACCATTGGGGGGAGTGGATTCTGAAGCTTTCTTT,TRBJ1-1,TRBV18,15,-
CASVSSGGSYEQYF,TGTGCCAGCGTATCTTCCGGGGGCTCCTACGAGCAGTACTTC,TRBJ2-7,TRBV5-8,14,-
CATSRDRAGELFF,TGTGCCACCAGCAGAGATAGGGCCGGGGAGCTGTTTTTT,TRBJ2-2,TRBV15,13,-
CASSKVGGPGLETQYF,TGTGCCAGCAGCAAAGTTGGGGGGCCTGGGTTGGAGACCCAGTACTTC,TRBJ2-5,TRBV21-1,16,-
CASNGLGRNIQYF,TGTGCCAGCAACGGTCTGGGGCGAAACATTCAGTACTTC,TRBJ2-4,TRBV2,13,-
CASSSEGGPAHGYTF,TGTGCCAGCAGCTCAGAAGGGGGGCCGGCGCATGGCTACACCTTC,TRBJ1-2,TRBV9,15,-
CASSPAQGPGANVLTF,TGCGCCAGCAGCCCGGCACAGGGACCTGGGGCCAACGTCCTGACTTTC,TRBJ2-6,TRBV5-1,16,-
CSGGRSPNTEAFF,TGCAGCGGCGGTCGTTCCCCGAACACTGAAGCTTTCTTT,TRBJ1-1,TRBV29-1,13,-
CASSPVQGASYGYTF,TGTGCCAGCTCACCAGTACAGGGGGCCAGCTATGGCTACACCTTC,TRBJ1-2,TRBV18,15,TRBD1
CASSFPYRGPENTEAFF,TGTGCCAGCAGCTTTCCCTACAGGGGGCCGGAGAACACTGAAGCTTTCTTT,TRBJ1-1,TRBV5-4,17,TRBD1
CSVEDRPGSGTEAFF,TGCAGCGTTGAAGATCGCCCAGGGTCTGGCACTGAAGCTTTCTTT,TRBJ1-1,TRBV29-1,15,-
CASSLPGQGKTF,TGTGCCAGCAGCCTGCCTGGACAGGGAAAAACCTTC,TRBJ1-2,TRBV3-1/TRBV3-2,12,TRBD1
CASSVGWDRGNTEAFF,TGTGCCAGCAGCGTAGGGTGGGACAGGGGGAATACTGAAGCTTTCTTT,TRBJ1-1,TRBV9,16,TRBD1
CASSLAPGRTDTQYF,TGTGCCAGCAGCTTGGCCCCGGGGAGGACAGATACGCAGTATTTT,TRBJ2-3,TRBV5-4,15,-
CASSSRIGTRGYTF,TGTGCCAGCAGTTCGCGTATCGGGACGCGGGGCTACACCTTC,TRBJ1-2,TRBV27,14,-
CASSPWTASRVSPLHF,TGTGCCAGCAGCCCATGGACAGCTAGCCGGGTGTCACCCCTCCACTTT,TRBJ1-6,TRBV7-9,16,-
CARSLVGGAWDTQYF,TGTGCCAGAAGCTTGGTGGGGGGAGCGTGGGATACGCAGTATTTT,TRBJ2-3,TRBV5-3,15,-
CASSPAYYNEQFF,TGTGCCAGCAGCCCCGCGTACTACAATGAGCAGTTCTTC,TRBJ2-1,TRBV7-2,13,-
CASSYSVLPNNSPLHF,TGTGCCAGCAGTTACTCGGTTTTGCCAAATAATTCACCCCTCCACTTT,TRBJ1-6,TRBV6-5,16,-
CASSQDRAREQYF,TGTGCCAGCAGCCAAGATAGGGCGAGGGAGCAGTACTTC,TRBJ2-7,TRBV3-1/TRBV3-2,13,-
CASSLYSYQETQYF,TGTGCCAGCAGCTTATACAGTTATCAAGAGACCCAGTACTTC,TRBJ2-5,TRBV7-6,14,-
CASSLEPSTDTQYF,TGCGCCAGCAGCTTGGAGCCTAGCACAGATACGCAGTATTTT,TRBJ2-3,TRBV5-1,14,-
CAWSEGQGANTIYF,TGTGCCTGGAGCGAAGGACAGGGGGCAAACACCATATATTTT,TRBJ1-3,TRBV30,14,TRBD1
CASRAGQGAYEQYF,TGTGCCAGCAGGGCGGGACAGGGGGCCTACGAGCAGTACTTC,TRBJ2-7,TRBV28,14,TRBD1
CASSYQGHLNTEAFF,TGTGCCAGCAGCTATCAGGGACATTTGAACACTGAAGCTTTCTTT,TRBJ1-1,TRBV7-2,15,-
CASSLGDRGLGYTF,TGTGCCAGCAGCTTAGGGGACAGGGGGCTTGGCTACACCTTC,TRBJ1-2,TRBV11-3,14,TRBD1
CASSSHRGSPEAFF,TGTGCCAGCAGTTCCCACCGGGGGTCGCCTGAAGCTTTCTTT,TRBJ1-1,TRBV6-2/TRBV6-3,14,-
CASSVDHNYGYTF,TGTGCCAGCAGCGTAGATCACAACTATGGCTACACCTTC,TRBJ1-2,TRBV9,13,-
CASSFTLRGEQYF,TGTGCCAGCAGCTTTACTTTGCGGGGCGAGCAGTACTTC,TRBJ2-7,TRBV5-4,13,-
CATSRVKTSGGRGDTQYF,TGTGCCACCAGCAGAGTCAAGACTAGCGGGGGGCGAGGAGATACGCAGTATTTT,TRBJ2-3,TRBV15,18,TRBD2
CASTLSPPGADTQYF,TGTGCCAGCACCCTGAGTCCCCCCGGGGCAGATACGCAGTATTTT,TRBJ2-3,TRBV27,15,-
CSVEYGGWAFF,TGCAGCGTTGAATACGGGGGTTGGGCTTTCTTT,TRBJ1-1,TRBV29-1,11,-
CASSQGGTGVGEKLFF,TGCGCCAGCAGCCAAGGTGGGACAGGGGTTGGCGAAAAACTGTTTTTT,TRBJ1-4,TRBV4-3,16,TRBD1
CASSYSRDRATGELFF,TGTGCCAGCAGTTACTCCCGGGACAGGGCCACCGGGGAGCTGTTTTTT,TRBJ2-2,TRBV6-2/TRBV6-3,16,TRBD1
CASSQDGRPSGGANVLTF,TGTGCCAGCAGCCAAGATGGAAGGCCCTCGGGTGGGGCCAACGTCCTGACTTTC,TRBJ2-6,TRBV3-1/TRBV3-2,18,-
CASSDRGGPTDTQYF,TGTGCCAGCAGTGACCGGGGGGGACCCACAGATACGCAGTATTTT,TRBJ2-3,TRBV2,15,TRBD2
CATSESSGDADTQYF,TGTGCCACCAGTGAAAGTAGCGGGGACGCAGATACGCAGTATTTT,TRBJ2-3,TRBV24-1,15,TRBD2
CASSPLGGRDEKLFF,TGTGCCAGCAGCCCGCTGGGGGGCCGGGATGAAAAACTGTTTTTT,TRBJ1-4,TRBV5-5,15,-
CASSATGYQETQYF,TGTGCCAGCAGTGCGACTGGCTACCAAGAGACCCAGTACTTC,TRBJ2-5,TRBV6-2/TRBV6-3,14,-
CASSGEYTDTQYF,TGTGCCAGCAGTGGGGAATACACAGATACGCAGTATTTT,TRBJ2-3,TRBV12-3/TRBV12-4,13,-